The 32 T cell receptor beta chains reported below all come from one sample, sequenced in a study of cytomegalovirus exposure and HLA in healthy donors. Measured with immunoSEQ multiplex PCR; TCRdb has only the in-frame clones, and not every one. The data show more than 110,000 clones, 88% seen once. Material: PBMCs. These receptors all come from a woman aged 18-29 years in good health and CMV-seropositive.

Written as DNA, the CDR3 is TGTGCCATCAGTGAGTCGGGGGGGCGCGTCTACGAGCAGTACTTC. Amino acids: CAISESGGRVYEQYF. The J gene is TRBJ2-7, the V gene TRBV10-3; the D gene is possibly TRBD2 (7 bases). Germline V gene data show CDR1 as ENHRY and CDR2 as SYGVKD. This CDR3 is 15 amino acids long. Trimming took off 0 bases at V and 3 bases at J, with 12 bases between the two ends.

This CDR3 reads CASSREQGFGNQPQHF. CDR3 coding DNA: TGTGCCAGTAGTAGAGAACAGGGGTTTGGCAATCAGCCCCAGCATTTT. The chain uses TRBV19 and TRBJ1-5, with 7 bases that match TRBD1. The CDR3 loop spans 16 amino acids. Germline V gives CDR1 LNHDA, CDR2 SQIVND (reference sequence). V lost 4 bases to trimming and J lost 2 bases; unmatched junction nucleotides: 8.

The V gene is TRBV5-6, the J gene TRBJ1-1, with TRBD1 as a possible D gene (6 bases). CDR3 length: 14 amino acids. V was clipped by 0 bases and J by 2 bases, with 8 bases between them. Germline V gene lookup returns CDR1 SGHDT and CDR2 YYEEEE. Written as DNA, the CDR3 is TGTGCCAGCAGCTTGGGCAGGGGAAACACTGAAGCTTTCTTT. Translated, it gives CASSLGRGNTEAFF.

The V and J genes are TRBV11-2 and TRBJ2-7; a possible D gene is TRBD1 (6 bases). Between the trimmed V and J ends, which lost 5 bases and 0 bases, there was a span of 14 bases. CDR3 length equals 15 residues. From germline, CDR1 is SGHAT and CDR2 FQNNGV. As DNA, the CDR3 is TGTGCCAGCAGCCCCTCGGGACACAGCTCCTACGAGCAGTACTTC. As protein: CASSPSGHSSYEQYF.

The chain recombines TRBV28 with TRBJ1-2; D uncertain. The length of the CDR3 is 15 residues. V shed 4 bases and J shed 6 bases, with 18 bases lying between them. Germline V gene lookup returns CDR1 MDHEN and CDR2 SYDVKM. CDR3 region: CASSSGAAESNGYTF. The CDR3, as DNA: TGTGCCAGCAGTTCGGGTGCGGCAGAATCTAATGGCTACACCTTC.

This clone has just a few counts. V and J are TRBV5-4 and TRBJ1-6; 8 nucleotides agree with TRBD1. The CDR3 totals 15 residues. V trimming: 4 bases; J trimming: 7 bases; junction bases outside the gene matches: 7. In germline, CDR1 is SGHNT, CDR2 YYREEE (reference sequence). The CDR3: CASSGRTGSNSPLHF. The CDR3 DNA reads TGTGCCAGCAGCGGACGGACAGGGTCCAATTCACCCCTCCACTTT.

The chain is built from TRBV7-8 and TRBJ1-1; weak D call: TRBD1 (6 bases). In germline, CDR1 is SGHVS, CDR2 FQNEAQ. The CDR3 is made up of 16 amino acids. Trimming shortened V by 5 bases and J by 1 base, and 17 bases separated the two germline ends. This CDR3 is CASSPRTDWRNTEAFF. CDR3 bases: TGTGCCAGCAGCCCACGGACAGATTGGAGGAACACTGAAGCTTTCTTT.

J is TRBJ1-3 and V is TRBV2, with no clear D. This CDR3 is built from 12 residues. V was cut by 6 bases and J by 4 bases, with 7 bases left in between. The germline CDR1 and CDR2 sequences are SNHLY and FYNNEI. The CDR3 DNA is TGTGCCAGCAGGGCCGTAGGAAACACCATATATTTT. Protein sequence: CASRAVGNTIYF.

CDR3 sequence reads: CASSPDREETQYF. CDR3 DNA sequence: TGTGCCAGCAGCCCGGACAGGGAAGAGACCCAGTACTTC. This chain links TRBV5-6 with TRBJ2-5; 8 nucleotides line up with TRBD1. The J segment lost 3 bases and the V segment lost 4 bases, leaving 2 bases of the junction unmatched. CDR1 is SGHDT and CDR2 is YYEEEE in the germline V gene. This CDR3 is built from 13 residues.

This rearrangement joins TRBV28 to TRBJ2-7; 7 nucleotides agree with TRBD1. Germline CDR1 is MDHEN and CDR2 is SYDVKM. Trimming took 1 base from V and 6 from J; bases not matched to a gene: 15. There are 17 residues in the CDR3. CDR3 coding DNA: TGTGCCAGCAGTTTATTGGGTATCGGGACAGCCGTTACCGAGCAGTACTTC. It translates to CASSLLGIGTAVTEQYF.

This chain connects TRBV6-1 to TRBJ1-2; 7 nucleotides match TRBD1. There are 15 residues in the CDR3. The germline CDR1 and CDR2 sequences are MNHNS and SASEGT. V trimming: 8 bases; J trimming: 4 bases; junction bases outside the gene matches: 13. The CDR3 sequence: CASGWQPGGSYGYTF. In DNA form, the CDR3 reads TGTGCCAGCGGATGGCAACCAGGGGGGTCCTATGGCTACACCTTC.

The chain uses TRBV6-1 and TRBJ2-2; 12 positions agree with TRBD2. V trimming: 3 bases; J trimming: 5 bases; junction bases outside the gene matches: 10. The CDR3 extends over 18 amino acids. Germline values: CDR1 MNHNS, CDR2 SASEGT. CDR3 sequence reads: CASSEASGGAVRTGELFF. The CDR3 coding sequence is TGTGCCAGCAGTGAGGCTAGCGGGGGGGCCGTCCGGACCGGGGAGCTGTTTTTT.

The chain joins TRBV6-6 to TRBJ2-7; D is possibly TRBD2 (5 bases). The V gene lost 7 bases and the J gene lost 0 bases, with 16 bases spanning the gap. Germline values: CDR1 MNHNY, CDR2 SVGAGI (reference sequence). CDR3 length: 15 amino acids. In DNA form, the CDR3 reads TGTGCCAGCACCACCCGCGAGGGAAGCTCCTACGAGCAGTACTTC. Amino acids: CASTTREGSSYEQYF.

The chain combines TRBV28 with TRBJ1-1, with TRBD1 matching 9 bases. The trim removed 3 bases at V and 11 bases at J, leaving 13 bases unmatched. Germline CDR1 is MDHEN and CDR2 is SYDVKM. CDR3 length equals 15 residues. The CDR3 DNA follows: TGTGCCAGCAGTTTCCGGACAGGGGCCGCTTTGAGGGCTTTCTTT. Residues: CASSFRTGAALRAFF.

V and J are TRBV27 and TRBJ2-7; no reliable D call. This CDR3 has 12 residues. Trimming removed 4 bases at V and 2 bases at J, with 6 bases between. Germline V gene lookup returns CDR1 MNHEY and CDR2 SMNVEV (reference sequence). The CDR3 DNA sequence: TGTGCCAGCAGTTCCTCTCCCTACGAGCAGTACTTC. As protein: CASSSSPYEQYF.

The chain has TRBV11-2 and TRBJ2-4; 11 bases line up with TRBD2. The length of the CDR3 is 13 residues. Germline values: CDR1 SGHAT, CDR2 FQNNGV. Trimming removed 6 bases from V and 10 bases from J; junction bases left unmatched: 5. CDR3 coding DNA: TGTGCCAGCAGTTCGGGACTAGCGGTGATTCAGTACTTC. This encodes CASSSGLAVIQYF.

This chain joins TRBV27 and TRBJ2-3, with TRBD2 matching over 11 bases. The ends lost 0 bases at V and 2 bases at J; junction bases unmatched: 1. Germline V gene sequence: CDR1 MNHEY, CDR2 SMNVEV (reference sequence). This CDR3 is built from 16 residues. The CDR3 sequence: CASSLSSGRATDTQYF. CDR3 sequence (DNA): TGTGCCAGCAGTTTATCTAGCGGGAGGGCCACAGATACGCAGTATTTT.

The CDR3 bases are TGTGCCACCGGGGTTCACAGGGGAATCGGCACTGAAGCTTTCTTT. This translates into CATGVHRGIGTEAFF. This rearrangement joins TRBV15 to TRBJ1-1; the match to TRBD1 covers 7 bases. Germline-derived CDR1 and CDR2 are LNHNV and YYDKDF (reference sequence). This CDR3 is 15 amino acids long. The V gene end was trimmed by 8 bases and the J gene end by 4 bases; junction bases not matched to a gene: 13.

The chain uses TRBV9 and TRBJ1-1; tentative D call: TRBD1 (5 bases). Germline lookup yields CDR1 SGDLS and CDR2 YYNGEE. The CDR3 is 14 amino acids. V was cut by 0 bases and J by 3 bases, with 9 bases left in between. The CDR3 here is CASSVGGRDTEAFF. Here the CDR3 DNA reads TGTGCCAGCAGCGTAGGGGGGAGGGACACTGAAGCTTTCTTT. Complete variable domain (other parts from reference TRBV9 and TRBJ1-1): DSGVTQTPKHLITATGQRVTLRCSPRSGDLSVYWYQQSLDQGLQFLIQYYNGEERAKGNILERFSAQQFPDLHSELNLSSLELGDSALYFCASSVGGRDTEAFFGQGTRLTVV.

The chain links TRBV10-1 to TRBJ1-5; maybe TRBD1 (6 bases). Trimming shortened V by 9 bases and J by 0 bases, and 15 bases separated the two germline ends. The CDR3 runs to 15 residues. The germline V gene encodes CDR1 WNHNN and CDR2 SYGVQD (reference sequence). The DNA of the CDR3 is TGCGCCAGTACTACAGGGATTCTTAGCAATCAGCCCCAGCATTTT. This codes for CASTTGILSNQPQHF.

The J gene is TRBJ1-6, the V gene TRBV4-2, with D unresolved. Between the trimmed V and J ends, which lost 0 bases and 3 bases, there was a span of 12 bases. The germline gives CDR1 LGHNA, CDR2 YNFKEQ. The CDR3 has 17 residues. CDR3 sequence (DNA): TGTGCCAGCAGCCAAGATATCAGTCGGGGCTATAATTCACCCCTCCACTTT. Its translation is CASSQDISRGYNSPLHF.

The V call is TRBV27, the J call TRBJ2-5; the D is unclear. Trimming pared 7 bases from V and 0 bases from J, leaving 9 bases between. Germline V gene sequence: CDR1 MNHEY, CDR2 SMNVEV (reference sequence). The CDR3 is 13 amino acids. The CDR3 DNA reads TGTGCCAGCACCGCAGGTGACCAAGAGACCCAGTACTTC. This sequence encodes CASTAGDQETQYF.

As concerns this clone: Mismatch with germline at one junction end may stem from a read error. The genes are TRBV30 and TRBJ1-6; D may be TRBD1 (5 bases). This CDR3 contains 13 residues. Germline CDR1 and CDR2: GTSNPN and SVGIG (reference sequence). The CDR3 is CVSSRDNNSPPHF. CDR3 in DNA: TGTGTCTCATCCAGGGATAATAATTCACCCCCCCACTTT.

This chain uses TRBV4-1 with TRBJ2-7; D gene ambiguous. Germline lookup yields CDR1 MGHRA and CDR2 YSYEKL. There are 16 residues in the CDR3. The V and J ends lost 0 bases and 0 bases respectively, with 12 bases between them. CDR3 residues: CASSQEWRGSSYEQYF. CDR3 nucleotides: TGCGCCAGCAGCCAAGAATGGCGCGGTAGCTCCTACGAGCAGTACTTC.

As for this clone: At one boundary the junction diverges from the germline segment, which might be a read error. The chain combines TRBV11-2 with TRBJ2-3; D is unresolved. Germline CDR1 is SGHAT and CDR2 is FQNNGV. The CDR3 sequence is 14 residues long. The CDR3 loop reads CASSLEVFTNTQYF. CDR3 DNA sequence: TGTGCCAGCAGCTTAGAGGTGTTCACAAATACGCAGTATTTT. The full variable domain, in which reference TRBV11-2 and TRBJ2-3 provide the parts outside the CDR3, is EAGVAQSPRYKIIEKRQSVAFWCNPISGHATLYWYQQILGQGPKLLIQFQNNGVVDDSQLPKDRFSAERLKGVDSTLKIQPAKLEDSAVYLCASSLEVFTNTQYFGPGTRLTVL.

This chain joins TRBV11-2 and TRBJ2-5; 8 bases are shared with TRBD2. The CDR3 loop spans 15 amino acids. With V trimmed by 7 bases and J by 5 bases, 12 bases remained unmatched. Germline V gene data show CDR1 as SGHAT and CDR2 as FQNNGV. CDR3 loop: CASIQSGGTGETQYF. In nucleotides, the CDR3 is TGTGCCAGCATCCAAAGCGGGGGAACAGGGGAGACCCAGTACTTC.

The chain carries TRBV7-9 and TRBJ2-7; D is unclear. Trimming cost V 4 bases and J 0 bases, with 10 bases left between them. The CDR3 is made up of 14 amino acids. The germline CDR1 and CDR2 sequences are SEHNR and FQNEAQ (reference sequence). As DNA, the CDR3 is TGTGCCAGCAGCTCTTCGTACACCTCCTACGAGCAGTACTTC. Translated: CASSSSYTSYEQYF.

This chain connects TRBV2 to TRBJ2-2, with a weak D call TRBD1 (6 bases). Trimming removed 6 bases at V and 4 bases at J, with 15 bases between. Germline-derived CDR1 and CDR2 are SNHLY and FYNNEI. The CDR3 sequence is 15 residues long. Written as DNA, the CDR3 is TGTGCCAGCAGATGGACAGAGCCGGTCACCGGGGAGCTGTTTTTT. It encodes CASRWTEPVTGELFF.

The gene calls are TRBV28 and TRBJ2-7, with TRBD1 matching 9 bases. V was pared by 2 bases and J by 4 bases, with 0 bases of the junction left unmatched. CDR3 length equals 13 residues. Germline V gene data show CDR1 as MDHEN and CDR2 as SYDVKM. This chain's CDR3 is CASSLGTGYEQYF. The CDR3 DNA sequence: TGTGCCAGCAGTTTAGGGACAGGGTACGAGCAGTACTTC.

The chain joins TRBV18 to TRBJ1-5, with TRBD1 matching over 7 bases. The CDR3 has 14 residues. The germline V gene has CDR1 KGHSH and CDR2 LQKENI. V gave up 4 bases and J gave up 6 bases; unmatched junction bases: 6. CDR3 residues: CASSRQGLSQPQHF. CDR3 DNA: TGTGCCAGCTCACGACAGGGTCTAAGTCAGCCCCAGCATTTT. Supplemented by reference TRBV18 and TRBJ1-5, the full variable domain reads NAGVMQNPRHLVRRRGQEARLRCSPMKGHSHVYWYRQLPEEGLKFMVYLQKENIIDESGMPKERFSAEFPKEGPSILRIQQVVRGDSAAYFCASSRQGLSQPQHFGDGTRLSIL.

This clone was counted once. The genes are TRBV5-1 and TRBJ2-7; TRBD2 matches at 7 bases. The germline CDR1 and CDR2 sequences are SGHRS and YFSETQ. The V segment lost 6 bases and the J segment 0 bases; nucleotides outside the gene matches: 9. This CDR3 contains 15 residues. The CDR3 bases are TGCGCCAGCACCCCCATAGGCGGGAGCTCCTACGAGCAGTACTTC. It specifies CASTPIGGSSYEQYF. The whole variable domain, remainder taken from reference TRBV5-1 and TRBJ2-7, is KAGVTQTPRYLIKTRGQQVTLSCSPISGHRSVSWYQQTPGQGLQFLFEYFSETQRNKGNFPGRFSGRQFSNSRSEMNVSTLELGDSALYLCASTPIGGSSYEQYFGPGTRLTVT.

This chain connects TRBV7-9 to TRBJ1-1; D gene ambiguous. The length of the CDR3 is 12 residues. CDR1 is SEHNR, CDR2 FQNEAQ, per germline (reference sequence). V gave up 5 bases and J gave up 8 bases, with 12 bases separating them. The CDR3 bases are TGTGCCAGCAGCCCTAACACGGGGGAAGCTTTCTTT. It yields the protein CASSPNTGEAFF.